This passage covers 3 T cell receptor beta chains from one sample sequenced in a study of PD-1 blockade in mismatch repair-deficient tumors. Method: immunoSEQ multiplex PCR; TCRdb's copy keeps in-frame clones and lacks some. The sample includes about 100,000 clones, over 65% of them seen just once. The specimen was peripheral blood, collected roughly 35 weeks after starting pembrolizumab. The source is an adult with mismatch repair-deficient cancer.

This clone was seen more than once but under ten times. This chain uses TRBV6-1 with TRBJ2-7; D ambiguous. This CDR3 region has 11 residues. Germline CDR1 MNHNS, CDR2 SASEGT. V shed 6 bases and J shed 3 bases, with 6 bases lying between them. Here the CDR3 reads CASRSDYEQYF. CDR3 DNA sequence: TGTGCCAGCAGATCTGACTACGAGCAGTACTTC.

The table lists this clone with a count of one. The gene calls are TRBV30 and TRBJ1-1, with TRBD1 matching over 10 bases. Germline loops: CDR1 GTSNPN, CDR2 SVGIG (reference sequence). V dropped 0 bases and J dropped 5; count of bases not matched to a gene: 3. CDR3 length equals 14 residues. The CDR3 sequence is CAWSVSDRGTEAFF. CDR3 coding DNA: TGTGCCTGGAGTGTATCGGACAGGGGGACTGAAGCTTTCTTT.

The V and J genes are TRBV11-2 and TRBJ2-7, with D perhaps matching TRBD2 (6 bases). The germline V gene encodes CDR1 SGHAT and CDR2 FQNNGV. V lost 7 bases, J lost 0 bases, and 22 bases lay in between. The CDR3 is made up of 17 amino acids. The CDR3 nucleotides read TGTGCCAGCACACCGATCTCGGGACTCCGGAGCTCCTACGAGCAGTACTTC. Residues: CASTPISGLRSSYEQYF. Variable domain in full (rest from reference TRBV11-2 and TRBJ2-7): EAGVAQSPRYKIIEKRQSVAFWCNPISGHATLYWYQQILGQGPKLLIQFQNNGVVDDSQLPKDRFSAERLKGVDSTLKIQPAKLEDSAVYLCASTPISGLRSSYEQYFGPGTRLTVT.